This TCR beta chain was recorded in a study of shared T cell receptors in the human thymus. Repertoires were generated with immunoSEQ multiplex PCR, while TCRdb's copy carries only in-frame clones and drops some. The sample shows about 400,000 clones, around 95% of them seen only once. The junction had 6 bases not matched to a gene; V was cut back by 6 bases and J by 2 bases. The germline V gene has CDR1 MDHEN and CDR2 SYDVKM. The CDR3 consists of 16 residues. This rearrangement joins TRBV28 to TRBJ2-3; TRBD2 agrees at 12 bases. Sequenced sample: thymocytes. This receptor was obtained from a human donor. The CDR3 sequence: CASSPGLAGSTDTQYF. DNA for the CDR3: TGTGCCAGCAGCCCTGGACTAGCGGGATCCACAGATACGCAGTATTTT.